The clone carrying this TCR beta chain was seen many times. Its antigen is unknown. This entry comes from a study of early T cells in non-severe SARS-CoV-2 infection. For the study at large: Chains from this unsorted whole-blood bulk RNA could not be paired. Findings and caveats of the study: The study's VDJdb matching favored anti-spike CD8 responses and missed private and CD4 specificities.

The CDR3 is 14 amino acids. V lost 5 bases and J lost 2; bases outside the gene matches: 4. Germline CDR1 is SGHVS and CDR2 is FQNEAQ. TCRdb ran MiXCR on the 5' RACE reads and lists one entry per CDR3 protein. The repertoire includes about 86,000 distinct CDR3 sequences, 13% to 15% of them detected once, and 5.5% to 8% sits in the top ten. The sequencing input was whole blood. The V gene is TRBV7-8, the J gene TRBJ2-5; 8 nucleotides align to TRBD1. The receptor's source is an adult who was a healthcare worker with PCR-confirmed SARS-CoV-2 infection or an uninfected control (not recorded which). The CDR3 loop is CASSQDRGQETQYF. Here the CDR3 DNA reads TGTGCCAGCAGCCAAGACAGGGGACAAGAGACCCAGTACTTC.